These 10 T cell receptor beta chains were all obtained from the same sample, sequenced in a study of cytomegalovirus exposure and HLA in healthy donors. Primers for the PCR totalled 60 Vbeta and 13 Jbeta. Libraries were prepared by immunoSEQ multiplex PCR; TCRdb keeps only in-frame clonotypes and omits some of them. Found here are 150,000 to 200,000 clones, 60% to 80% of them singletons; the top ten hold under 8%. Material for sequencing was PBMCs. All receptors derive from a middle-aged man in good health and CMV-seropositive.

This chain connects TRBV12-5 to TRBJ2-7; TRBD1 might be the D (6 bases). Germline V gene lookup returns CDR1 LGHNT and CDR2 FRNRAP. Trimming removed 0 bases at V and 6 bases at J, with 6 bases between. This CDR3 comprises 12 residues. CDR3 sequence (DNA): TGTGCTAGTGGTTTGGTACAGGGCGAGCAGTACTTC. The encoded protein is CASGLVQGEQYF.

Concerning this clone itself: A junction boundary mismatches the germline segment, possibly from a read error. The V and J genes are TRBV5-1 and TRBJ2-4, with 13 bases aligning to TRBD2. There are 17 residues in the CDR3. CDR1 is SGHRS and CDR2 is YFSETQ in the germline V gene. This CDR3 reads CASTLTSGRASENSQYF. CDR3 in DNA: TGCGCCAGCACCCTAACTAGCGGGAGGGCCTCGGAGAACAGTCAGTACTTC.

The DNA of the CDR3 is TGTGCCAGCAGCTCTGGACAGGGTCATTCATCACCCCTCCACTTT. Residues: CASSSGQGHSSPLHF. V gene TRBV2 combines with J gene TRBJ1-6; 8 bases agree with TRBD1. CDR1 is SNHLY, CDR2 FYNNEI, per germline. V was pared by 6 bases and J by 10 bases, with 11 bases of the junction left unmatched. CDR3 length: 15 amino acids.

This rearrangement joins TRBV30 to TRBJ2-1; TRBD2 is a possible D gene (5 bases). The V gene's germline CDR1 is GTSNPN and CDR2 SVGIG (reference sequence). This CDR3 has 13 amino acids. Trimming removed 6 bases from V and 5 bases from J, with 14 bases in between. The CDR3 DNA sequence: TGTGCCTGCGCACCGGGATTCGACAATGAGCAGTTCTTC. Translating it yields CACAPGFDNEQFF. The whole variable domain, filled in from reference TRBV30 and TRBJ2-1, reads SQTIHQWPATLVQPVGSPLSLECTVEGTSNPNLYWYRQAAGRGLQLLFYSVGIGQISSEVPQNLSASRPQDRQFILSSKKLLLSDSGFYLCACAPGFDNEQFFGPGTRLTVL.

The rearrangement uses TRBV7-9 and TRBJ1-1; 8 positions agree with TRBD1. This CDR3 comprises 14 residues. CDR1 and CDR2 (germline): SEHNR, FQNEAQ (reference sequence). V gave up 4 bases and J gave up 7 bases; unmatched junction bases: 8. CDR3: CASSSTGAYGEAFF. The CDR3 DNA follows: TGTGCCAGCAGCTCGACAGGGGCGTACGGTGAAGCTTTCTTT.

The chain uses TRBV5-1 and TRBJ1-1; D perhaps matches TRBD1 (5 bases). V gave up 5 bases and J gave up 4 bases, with 18 bases separating them. The CDR3 covers 15 residues. The germline V gene has CDR1 SGHRS and CDR2 YFSETQ. The CDR3 loop is CASSGQGGVTTEAFF. As DNA, the CDR3 is TGCGCCAGCAGTGGGCAGGGTGGGGTGACCACTGAAGCTTTCTTT.

This chain uses TRBV5-1 with TRBJ2-1; 9 bases line up with TRBD1. Trimming removed 4 bases from V and 11 bases from J; junction bases left unmatched: 10. This CDR3 spans 14 amino acids. Per the germline V gene, CDR1 is SGHRS and CDR2 is YFSETQ. The CDR3 nucleotides are TGCGCCAGCAGCACGGGACAGGGATGGAATAAGCAGTTCTTC. As protein: CASSTGQGWNKQFF.

This chain connects TRBV5-6 to TRBJ2-3; a weak D match, TRBD2 (5 bases). Germline CDR1 SGHDT, CDR2 YYEEEE. The V end lost 3 bases, the J end lost 1 base, and 15 bases lay between the germline ends. The CDR3 runs to 16 residues. CDR3 nucleotide sequence: TGTGCCAGCAGCTCGGGTGGGAGCCCGGGCACAGATACGCAGTATTTT. Its translation: CASSSGGSPGTDTQYF.

V and J are TRBV27 and TRBJ2-5; D perhaps matches TRBD1 (5 bases). Germline CDR1 is MNHEY and CDR2 is SMNVEV (reference sequence). The CDR3 has 14 residues. V was pared by 5 bases and J by 0 bases, with 10 bases between. In DNA form, the CDR3 reads TGTGCCAGCAGTCACGCAGGGCACCAAGAGACCCAGTACTTC. It is translated as CASSHAGHQETQYF.

The chain carries TRBV5-4 and TRBJ2-3, with D possibly TRBD1 on 7 matching bases. The CDR3 consists of 15 residues. Germline CDR1 SGHNT, CDR2 YYREEE (reference sequence). The ends were cut back, 2 bases at V and 2 bases at J, with 12 bases in the middle. CDR3 sequence reads: CASSFGGGNTDTQYF. In DNA, the CDR3 is TGTGCCAGCAGCTTTGGAGGGGGCAACACAGATACGCAGTATTTT.